These T cell receptor beta chains were read from a single sample in a study of response to subunit inactivated influenza vaccine. TCRdb fed the RT-PCR reads into MiXCR, producing one record per CDR3 protein. This sample has 290,000 or so distinct CDR3 sequences, with around 22% found just once. The source was PBMCs from blood, collected approximately 22 months after vaccination. These receptor sequences come from a man between 50 and 69 years old who received an inactivated influenza vaccine. The CDR3 runs from the conserved cysteine through the conserved F or W. The order of the fields is clone size, CDR3 length, J gene, V gene, D gene, CDR3 DNA, CDR3 protein. A D gene is named only where the DNA matches it firmly. Some rows mark clone size as missing; the rest say once, few, many or name a class of expanded clone.

clone_size: few; cdr3_length: 15; j_call: TRBJ2-7; v_call: TRBV15; d_call: -; cdr3_nt: TGTGCCACCAGTCCGACCAAGATAGGGACCTACGAGCAGTACTTC; cdr3_aa: CATSPTKIGTYEQYF
clone_size: -; cdr3_length: 15; j_call: TRBJ1-1; v_call: TRBV12-3/TRBV12-4; d_call: -; cdr3_nt: TGTGCCAGCAGTTTGGGACAAGTTAGCGACACTGAAGCTTTCTTT; cdr3_aa: CASSLGQVSDTEAFF
clone_size: -; cdr3_length: 14; j_call: TRBJ2-3; v_call: TRBV7-2; d_call: TRBD1; cdr3_nt: TGTGCCAGCAGCGGGACAGGGAACACAGATACGCAGTATTTT; cdr3_aa: CASSGTGNTDTQYF
clone_size: few; cdr3_length: 11; j_call: TRBJ2-7; v_call: TRBV6-6; d_call: -; cdr3_nt: TGTGCCAGCGGCACGGTCTACGAGCAGTACTTC; cdr3_aa: CASGTVYEQYF
clone_size: few; cdr3_length: 17; j_call: TRBJ2-1; v_call: TRBV28; d_call: -; cdr3_nt: TGTGCCAGCAGGACCGATACCGGGACCGACTCCTACAATGAGCAGTTCTTC; cdr3_aa: CASRTDTGTDSYNEQFF
clone_size: few; cdr3_length: 12; j_call: TRBJ2-7; v_call: TRBV12-3/TRBV12-4; d_call: -; cdr3_nt: TGTGCCAGCAGTCCGGGGCGACACGAGCAGTACTTC; cdr3_aa: CASSPGRHEQYF
clone_size: -; cdr3_length: 15; j_call: TRBJ2-7; v_call: TRBV20-1; d_call: TRBD2; cdr3_nt: TGCAGTGCTAGAGAACTAGCGGGAGGATCCTACGAGCAGTACTTC; cdr3_aa: CSARELAGGSYEQYF
clone_size: -; cdr3_length: 16; j_call: TRBJ2-1; v_call: TRBV2; d_call: TRBD2; cdr3_nt: TGTGCCAGCAGTGCTACTAGCGCAAATCCTTACAATGAGCAGTTCTTC; cdr3_aa: CASSATSANPYNEQFF
clone_size: -; cdr3_length: 13; j_call: TRBJ1-1; v_call: TRBV7-3; d_call: -; cdr3_nt: TGTGCCAGCGGGCAGGGGCAGAACACTGAAGCTTTCTTT; cdr3_aa: CASGQGQNTEAFF
clone_size: few; cdr3_length: 15; j_call: TRBJ2-7; v_call: TRBV20-1; d_call: TRBD1; cdr3_nt: TGCAGTGCTAGAGATCACAAGGGGGCTGGGGACGAGCAGTACTTC; cdr3_aa: CSARDHKGAGDEQYF
clone_size: few; cdr3_length: 15; j_call: TRBJ2-5; v_call: TRBV2; d_call: TRBD1; cdr3_nt: TGTGCCAGCAGGCTCGATACAGGGGCTGCAGAGACCCAGTACTTC; cdr3_aa: CASRLDTGAAETQYF
clone_size: few; cdr3_length: 12; j_call: TRBJ2-3; v_call: TRBV20-1; d_call: -; cdr3_nt: TGCAGTGCTAGAGTCCCTGAGGCTACGCAGTATTTT; cdr3_aa: CSARVPEATQYF
clone_size: -; cdr3_length: 14; j_call: TRBJ2-7; v_call: TRBV28; d_call: -; cdr3_nt: TGTGCCAGCAGTGACCTGGCGGGGAGCTACGAGCAGTACTTC; cdr3_aa: CASSDLAGSYEQYF
clone_size: many; cdr3_length: 15; j_call: TRBJ1-1; v_call: TRBV20-1; d_call: -; cdr3_nt: TGCAGTGCTAGAGCACCAGCTGGGTCGAACACTGAAGCTTTCTTT; cdr3_aa: CSARAPAGSNTEAFF
clone_size: few; cdr3_length: 14; j_call: TRBJ1-5; v_call: TRBV20-1; d_call: -; cdr3_nt: TGCAGTGCTAGGGGTCTATCGGGTCCTCAGCCCCAGCATTTT; cdr3_aa: CSARGLSGPQPQHF
clone_size: -; cdr3_length: 17; j_call: TRBJ1-1; v_call: TRBV7-2; d_call: -; cdr3_nt: TGTGCCAGCAGCAAGCCACAGGGTGGGTTCGGCGGTTCTGAAGCTTTCTTT; cdr3_aa: CASSKPQGGFGGSEAFF
clone_size: few; cdr3_length: 16; j_call: TRBJ1-6; v_call: TRBV4-2; d_call: TRBD1; cdr3_nt: TGTGCCAGCAGCCAAGATTTACAGGGGAGTAGTTCACCCCTCCACTTT; cdr3_aa: CASSQDLQGSSSPLHF
clone_size: many; cdr3_length: 15; j_call: TRBJ1-4; v_call: TRBV24-1; d_call: -; cdr3_nt: TGTGCCACCAGTGAGCCGACGGTCCGTGGTGAAAAACTGTTTTTT; cdr3_aa: CATSEPTVRGEKLFF
clone_size: -; cdr3_length: 16; j_call: TRBJ2-1; v_call: TRBV4-3; d_call: -; cdr3_nt: TGCGCCAGCAGCCAAGATCCCCAGGGTCCCTACAATGAGCAGTTCTTC; cdr3_aa: CASSQDPQGPYNEQFF
clone_size: -; cdr3_length: 15; j_call: TRBJ2-7; v_call: TRBV5-1; d_call: TRBD1; cdr3_nt: TGCGCCAGCAGCCCTTCCGGGACAGGGTACTACGAGCAGTACTTC; cdr3_aa: CASSPSGTGYYEQYF
clone_size: -; cdr3_length: 13; j_call: TRBJ1-5; v_call: TRBV10-3; d_call: TRBD1; cdr3_nt: TGTGCCATCAGCGTAGACAGGGAGCAGACCCAGCATTTT; cdr3_aa: CAISVDREQTQHF
clone_size: -; cdr3_length: 15; j_call: TRBJ2-7; v_call: TRBV6-1; d_call: TRBD1; cdr3_nt: TGTGCCAGCAGAGAGGGACAGGGACCGTACTACGAGCAGTACTTC; cdr3_aa: CASREGQGPYYEQYF
clone_size: -; cdr3_length: 20; j_call: TRBJ2-4; v_call: TRBV15; d_call: TRBD2; cdr3_nt: TGTGCCACCAGCAGAACTCGGACTAGCGGGAGGTTACTAGCCAAAAACATTCAGTACTTC; cdr3_aa: CATSRTRTSGRLLAKNIQYF
clone_size: -; cdr3_length: 16; j_call: TRBJ1-5; v_call: TRBV19; d_call: -; cdr3_nt: TGTGCCAGTAGTATAGCAGGCAGCCGATCGGATCAGCCCCAGCATTTT; cdr3_aa: CASSIAGSRSDQPQHF
clone_size: -; cdr3_length: 13; j_call: TRBJ1-4; v_call: TRBV7-6; d_call: -; cdr3_nt: TGTGCCAGCAGCTTAGCGGCACAGGAAAAACTGTTTTTT; cdr3_aa: CASSLAAQEKLFF
clone_size: -; cdr3_length: 14; j_call: TRBJ1-5; v_call: TRBV7-8; d_call: -; cdr3_nt: TGTGCCAGCAGCTTAGCGAGGGTCGGTCAGCCCCAGCATTTT; cdr3_aa: CASSLARVGQPQHF
clone_size: -; cdr3_length: 16; j_call: TRBJ2-3; v_call: TRBV11-3; d_call: TRBD2; cdr3_nt: TGTGCCAGCAGCTTCATGGCGGGGGATAGCACAGATACGCAGTATTTT; cdr3_aa: CASSFMAGDSTDTQYF
clone_size: -; cdr3_length: 15; j_call: TRBJ1-1; v_call: TRBV29-1; d_call: TRBD1; cdr3_nt: TGCAGCGCCGGGGACAGGGGCGCAGGAATCGCTGAAGCTTTCTTT; cdr3_aa: CSAGDRGAGIAEAFF
clone_size: -; cdr3_length: 15; j_call: TRBJ1-4; v_call: TRBV5-1; d_call: -; cdr3_nt: TGCGCCAGCAGCCAAGGGGCGTCAACTAATGAAAAACTGTTTTTT; cdr3_aa: CASSQGASTNEKLFF
clone_size: -; cdr3_length: 14; j_call: TRBJ2-7; v_call: TRBV2; d_call: TRBD1; cdr3_nt: TGTGCCAGCAGTGAATACAGGGGGTTAGACGAGCAGTACTTC; cdr3_aa: CASSEYRGLDEQYF
clone_size: -; cdr3_length: 14; j_call: TRBJ1-1; v_call: TRBV5-4; d_call: -; cdr3_nt: TGTGCCAGCAGCTTCCCGGACAGACCCACTGAAGCTTTCTTT; cdr3_aa: CASSFPDRPTEAFF
clone_size: few; cdr3_length: 16; j_call: TRBJ2-1; v_call: TRBV27; d_call: TRBD2; cdr3_nt: TGTGCCAGCAGACCCGTAGGACTAGCGGGAAACAATGAGCAGTTCTTC; cdr3_aa: CASRPVGLAGNNEQFF
clone_size: -; cdr3_length: 14; j_call: TRBJ1-6; v_call: TRBV19; d_call: -; cdr3_nt: TGTGCCAGTAGAGAGGCCACGGCGAGTTCACCCCTCCACTTT; cdr3_aa: CASREATASSPLHF
clone_size: -; cdr3_length: 18; j_call: TRBJ2-4; v_call: TRBV12-3/TRBV12-4; d_call: TRBD2; cdr3_nt: TGTGCCAGCAGTTCCCTGGGACTAGCGGGAGTGGTGGGAAACATTCAGTACTTC; cdr3_aa: CASSSLGLAGVVGNIQYF
clone_size: -; cdr3_length: 18; j_call: TRBJ2-5; v_call: TRBV11-2; d_call: -; cdr3_nt: TGTGCCAGCAGCTTAGATATAGGGCGGAAGGGGGGAGGGGAGACCCAGTACTTC; cdr3_aa: CASSLDIGRKGGGETQYF
clone_size: few; cdr3_length: 14; j_call: TRBJ2-2; v_call: TRBV12-3/TRBV12-4; d_call: -; cdr3_nt: TGTGCCAGCAGTTTAGGCCGGTTCACCGGGGAGCTGTTTTTT; cdr3_aa: CASSLGRFTGELFF
clone_size: -; cdr3_length: 15; j_call: TRBJ2-6; v_call: TRBV10-3; d_call: TRBD1; cdr3_nt: TGTGCCATCAGTCTTGGACAGGCGGAGGCCAACGTCCTGACTTTC; cdr3_aa: CAISLGQAEANVLTF
clone_size: -; cdr3_length: 17; j_call: TRBJ2-2; v_call: TRBV7-8; d_call: TRBD1; cdr3_nt: TGTGCCAGCAGCCCACAAGGGACAGGGGGCGGTGTCGGGGAGCTGTTTTTT; cdr3_aa: CASSPQGTGGGVGELFF
clone_size: many; cdr3_length: 12; j_call: TRBJ1-1; v_call: TRBV4-3; d_call: -; cdr3_nt: TGCGCCAGCAGCCACTACGGCACTGAAGCTTTCTTT; cdr3_aa: CASSHYGTEAFF
clone_size: few; cdr3_length: 17; j_call: TRBJ1-4; v_call: TRBV20-1; d_call: -; cdr3_nt: TGCAGTGCTAGAGATCTGAAGGGATCTGCAACTAATGAAAAACTGTTTTTT; cdr3_aa: CSARDLKGSATNEKLFF
clone_size: few; cdr3_length: 13; j_call: TRBJ1-1; v_call: TRBV29-1; d_call: -; cdr3_nt: TGCAGCGTTTCGCGGGGAGTGAACACTGAAGCTTTCTTT; cdr3_aa: CSVSRGVNTEAFF
clone_size: few; cdr3_length: 16; j_call: TRBJ1-4; v_call: TRBV5-1; d_call: -; cdr3_nt: TGCGCCAGCAGCTCTTCCCCGGACACGATTAATGAAAAACTGTTTTTT; cdr3_aa: CASSSSPDTINEKLFF
clone_size: -; cdr3_length: 15; j_call: TRBJ1-1; v_call: TRBV30; d_call: -; cdr3_nt: TGTGCCTGGAGTGTGAAAGGGGGAAGGAACACTGAAGCTTTCTTT; cdr3_aa: CAWSVKGGRNTEAFF
clone_size: -; cdr3_length: 11; j_call: TRBJ2-7; v_call: TRBV29-1; d_call: -; cdr3_nt: TGCAGCGCCAACGCGGGTTACGAGCAGTACTTC; cdr3_aa: CSANAGYEQYF
clone_size: few; cdr3_length: 15; j_call: TRBJ1-4; v_call: TRBV12-3/TRBV12-4; d_call: -; cdr3_nt: TGTGCCAGCAGTCCAGGTCGACCCTTAATGAATGGACTGTTTTTT; cdr3_aa: CASSPGRPLMNGLFF
clone_size: -; cdr3_length: 14; j_call: TRBJ2-3; v_call: TRBV20-1; d_call: TRBD2; cdr3_nt: TGCAGTGCTAGCGGGAGGGCCTTTGTAGATACGCAGTATTTT; cdr3_aa: CSASGRAFVDTQYF
clone_size: -; cdr3_length: 14; j_call: TRBJ2-7; v_call: TRBV29-1; d_call: TRBD1; cdr3_nt: TGCAGCGCCGTGGGGGACAGGGGGCCCTACGAGCAGTACTTC; cdr3_aa: CSAVGDRGPYEQYF
clone_size: -; cdr3_length: 13; j_call: TRBJ2-3; v_call: TRBV10-3; d_call: -; cdr3_nt: TGTGCCATCAGTAGCTTTGGTTGGGATACGCAGTATTTT; cdr3_aa: CAISSFGWDTQYF
clone_size: -; cdr3_length: 15; j_call: TRBJ2-5; v_call: TRBV4-3; d_call: TRBD1; cdr3_nt: TGCGCCAGCAGCCAGAGGACAGGGAGGCTAGAGACCCAGTACTTC; cdr3_aa: CASSQRTGRLETQYF
clone_size: few; cdr3_length: 15; j_call: TRBJ2-2; v_call: TRBV5-1; d_call: -; cdr3_nt: TGCGCCAGCAGCCCGGGCAGGGGTGGCACCGGGGAGCTGTTTTTT; cdr3_aa: CASSPGRGGTGELFF
clone_size: -; cdr3_length: 15; j_call: TRBJ2-1; v_call: TRBV11-2; d_call: TRBD2; cdr3_nt: TGTGCCAGCAGCTTGGGCGGGAGGGCCGGCAATGAGCAGTTCTTC; cdr3_aa: CASSLGGRAGNEQFF
clone_size: -; cdr3_length: 13; j_call: TRBJ2-5; v_call: TRBV11-2; d_call: -; cdr3_nt: TGTGCCAGCAGCTTTAGCAGGGCTGAGACCCAGTACTTC; cdr3_aa: CASSFSRAETQYF
clone_size: once; cdr3_length: 15; j_call: TRBJ1-4; v_call: TRBV15; d_call: -; cdr3_nt: TGTGCCACCAGCAGAACGGGGGCCACTAATGAAAAACTGTTTTTT; cdr3_aa: CATSRTGATNEKLFF
clone_size: -; cdr3_length: 11; j_call: TRBJ2-7; v_call: TRBV29-1; d_call: -; cdr3_nt: TGCAGCGTTGGGGGCGTCTACGAGCAGTACTTC; cdr3_aa: CSVGGVYEQYF
clone_size: few; cdr3_length: 14; j_call: TRBJ1-5; v_call: TRBV30; d_call: TRBD1; cdr3_nt: TGTGCCTGGAAACGGACAGGGGGCGATCAGCCCCAGCATTTT; cdr3_aa: CAWKRTGGDQPQHF
clone_size: -; cdr3_length: 15; j_call: TRBJ2-3; v_call: TRBV12-3/TRBV12-4; d_call: TRBD1; cdr3_nt: TGTGCCAGCAGTTTAGGGGACAGCTTAGGTGATACGCAGTATTTT; cdr3_aa: CASSLGDSLGDTQYF
clone_size: few; cdr3_length: 13; j_call: TRBJ1-1; v_call: TRBV28; d_call: -; cdr3_nt: TGTGCCAGCATTGCAGGAGTCAACACTGAAGCTTTCTTT; cdr3_aa: CASIAGVNTEAFF